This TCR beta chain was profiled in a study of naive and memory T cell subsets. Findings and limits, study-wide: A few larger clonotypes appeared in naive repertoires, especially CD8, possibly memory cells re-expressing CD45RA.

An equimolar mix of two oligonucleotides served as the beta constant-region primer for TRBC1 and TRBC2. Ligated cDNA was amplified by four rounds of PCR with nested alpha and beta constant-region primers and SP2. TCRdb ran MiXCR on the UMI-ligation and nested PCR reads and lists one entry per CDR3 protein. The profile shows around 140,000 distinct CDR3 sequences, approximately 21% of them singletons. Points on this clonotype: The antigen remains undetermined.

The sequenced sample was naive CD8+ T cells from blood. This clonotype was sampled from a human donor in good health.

The CDR3, as DNA: TGTGCCTGGAGTGGCGGGACCACCTACAATGAGCAGTTCTTC. Its protein is CAWSGGTTYNEQFF. This chain uses TRBV30 with TRBJ2-1; D possibly corresponds to TRBD2 (6 bases). The CDR3 consists of 14 residues. V was pared by 1 base and J by 2 bases, with 9 bases between. Germline CDR1 and CDR2: GTSNPN and SVGIG (reference sequence).